This T cell receptor (beta chain) was observed in a study of OX40 agonist ivuxolimab in advanced cancers. Background on the study: Males comprised roughly four fifths of the group, whose mean age was about 61 years (range about 20 to 90). Therapy given before enrollment (anti-PD-1, anti-PD-L1 or anti-CTLA-4) was allowed, and under 45% had some. A partial response was reached by three patients: one with hepatocellular carcinoma and two with cutaneous melanoma.

In germline, CDR1 is KGHSH, CDR2 LQKENI. V was clipped by 3 bases and J by 9 bases, with 9 bases between them. This CDR3 is built from 13 residues. Comment on this clone: Its antigen is not identified.

Whole-study results and caveats: Low clonal expansion, among the lowest seen, marked partial responders at 0.1-3.0 mg/kg.

Data came from immunoSEQ multiplex PCR; TCRdb stores just in-frame clones and leaves some out. This table has tens of thousands of clones, around 84% appearing once. The receptor was isolated from an adult with an advanced solid tumor such as melanoma, head and neck, liver or kidney cancer. The chain carries TRBV18 and TRBJ1-6; possible D gene TRBD1, 5 bases. The sample in question was CD4+ or CD8+ T cells sorted from blood, obtained in a trial of the OX40 agonist ivuxolimab. Here the CDR3 reads CASSPGTGSPLHF. The CDR3 DNA reads as TGTGCCAGCTCACCTGGCACAGGTTCACCCCTCCACTTT. The variable domain in full, completed from reference TRBV18 and TRBJ1-6, reads NAGVMQNPRHLVRRRGQEARLRCSPMKGHSHVYWYRQLPEEGLKFMVYLQKENIIDESGMPKERFSAEFPKEGPSILRIQQVVRGDSAAYFCASSPGTGSPLHFGNGTRLTVT.